This T cell receptor (beta chain) was sequenced in a study of T cell repertoires in aging, cancer and after chemotherapy. Whole-study context: Paired samples before and after chemotherapy came from glioblastoma patients receiving temozolomide-based therapy. The full dataset contained 9.1 million or so TCR reads. Whole-study findings and limits: Healthy donors lost TCR diversity with age mainly through richness, cancer patients through richness and evenness. Compared with age-matched healthy donors, untreated hematological or solid cancer patients showed higher blood TCR clonality.

Rearranged V-D-J TRB sequences were amplified with a mixed TRB-A/B primer pool. From the multiplex PCR reads, TCRdb called clonotypes with MiXCR, one entry per CDR3 protein. The sample has around 1,600 distinct CDR3 sequences, roughly 27% seen once. The germline V and J ends were trimmed by 3 bases and 5 bases, with 7 bases remaining between them. The CDR3 is 13 residues long. CDR1 and CDR2 (germline): KGHSH, LQKENI. Amplification of TCR beta used genomic DNA extracted from peripheral blood. Note on this clonotype: Its antigen is undetermined.

The chain employs TRBV18 and TRBJ1-4; D may be TRBD1 (5 bases). The source material was blood. This TCR was recovered from a human donor with a solid tumor. CDR3 in DNA: TGTGCCAGCTCACCGGGGCTGAATGAAAAACTGTTTTTT. This translates into CASSPGLNEKLFF.